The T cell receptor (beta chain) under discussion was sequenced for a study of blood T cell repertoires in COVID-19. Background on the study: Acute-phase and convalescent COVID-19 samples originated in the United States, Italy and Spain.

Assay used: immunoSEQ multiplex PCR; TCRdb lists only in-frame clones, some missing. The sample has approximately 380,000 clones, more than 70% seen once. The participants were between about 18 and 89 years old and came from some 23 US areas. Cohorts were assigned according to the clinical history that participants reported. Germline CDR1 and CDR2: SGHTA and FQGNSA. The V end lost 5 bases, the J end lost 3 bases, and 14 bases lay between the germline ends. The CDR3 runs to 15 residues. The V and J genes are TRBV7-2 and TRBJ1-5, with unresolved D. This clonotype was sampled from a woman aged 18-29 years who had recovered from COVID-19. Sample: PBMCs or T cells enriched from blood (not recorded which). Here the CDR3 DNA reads TGTGCCAGCAGCCCGGTTGGGCCATCCAATCAGCCCCAGCATTTT. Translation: CASSPVGPSNQPQHF.